This T cell receptor beta chain is from a study of blood T cells in healthy people across ages. Turning to the study itself: About one barcoded beta molecule per two T cells was the capture yield of template switching.

The authors ran a second PCR of 7 to 11 cycles using a sample-barcoded 5' primer and a J-beta primer mix. TCRdb re-derived calls from the 5' RACE reads in MiXCR, one entry per CDR3 protein. Counted here are about a million distinct CDR3 sequences, about 48% occurring once; the ten biggest clones make up roughly 12%. This clonotype turned up a few times. The target antigen is unknown. General study points: Long-lived and aged donors differed, with more naive CD4+ cells and higher diversity in the long-lived. Higher naive T cell percentage went strongly together with higher TCR beta diversity.

The extraction recovered at least 5.5 micrograms of total RNA per sample. The sample was blood. This sequence was found in a man aged 25 to 40 in good health.

The CDR3 region is CSAATSTGSNQPQHF. The CDR3 nucleotides read TGCAGTGCGGCCACCTCCACAGGGAGCAATCAGCCCCAGCATTTT. The rearrangement uses TRBV20-1 and TRBJ1-5; a possible D gene is TRBD1 (6 bases). The CDR3 has 15 residues. V lost 6 bases and J lost 1, with 16 bases in between. Germline V gene sequence: CDR1 DFQATT, CDR2 SNEGSKA (reference sequence).